Here is one T cell receptor (beta chain) with its context. Other DNA sequences within the sample encode an identical CDR3. These data originate in a study of T cell changes during pregnancy in multiple sclerosis. Repertoires were generated with immunoSEQ multiplex PCR, while TCRdb's copy carries only in-frame clones and drops some. Altogether over 60,000 clones are present, about 93% being singletons, with the ten largest covering 1%. This CDR3 is built from 14 residues. Germline V gives CDR1 SGHTA, CDR2 FQGNSA. The V end lost 1 base, the J end lost 1 base, and 7 bases lay between the germline ends. This receptor was identified in a female donor with multiple sclerosis, enrolled in a pregnancy study. Sequenced here: peripheral blood, sampled in the first trimester of pregnancy. The chain links TRBV7-2 to TRBJ1-1, with D unresolved. CDR3 region: CASSLGHTNTEAFF. Written as DNA, the CDR3 is TGTGCCAGCAGCTTAGGGCATACGAACACTGAAGCTTTCTTT.